A selection of T cell receptor beta chains follows, all from one sample in a study of T cell responses to AZD1222 COVID-19 vaccine. Profiling relied on immunoSEQ multiplex PCR, and the TCRdb table lists in-frame clones only, not all of them. This sample has about 200,000 clones; around 94% occur once, and the top ten carry around 1.7%. Specimen: peripheral blood, collected 28 days after the second dose of the MenACWY control vaccine. The receptors originated from an adult who received the MenACWY meningococcal vaccine as a control. Each CDR3 is given with its conserved first and last residue. A D gene is named only where the DNA matches it firmly. Where a row states a size, it is once, few, many or the class of an expanded clone; other rows omit it.

j_gene	abundance	len	v_gene	d_gene	CDR3nt	CDR3aa
TRBJ2-1	NA	16	TRBV6-5	TRBD2	TGTGCCAGCAGTTACTCGCGGGGGGGGCCCCACAATGAGCAGTTCTTC	CASSYSRGGPHNEQFF
TRBJ2-7	NA	13	TRBV6-5	NA	TGTGCCAGCAGTTATTCCAGGTCATACGAGCAGTACTTC	CASSYSRSYEQYF
TRBJ2-2	NA	15	TRBV7-2	NA	TGTGCCAGCAACGGCCGGGGTCCCAACACCGGGGAGCTGTTTTTT	CASNGRGPNTGELFF
TRBJ1-1	NA	15	TRBV27	TRBD1	TGTGCCAGCAGACCCCCGGGACAGGTTAACACTGAAGCTTTCTTT	CASRPPGQVNTEAFF
TRBJ1-2	NA	14	TRBV7-2	NA	TGTGCCAGCAGCTTAGCGACAGCGGCCTATGGCTACACCTTC	CASSLATAAYGYTF
TRBJ1-6	NA	14	TRBV10-2	NA	TGCGCCACCGCGGGATCCTCTACAGGTTTCTCCCTCCACTTT	CATAGSSTGFSLHF
TRBJ1-2	NA	14	TRBV5-6	TRBD1	TGTGCCAGCAGTCGGGACAGGCTGACCTATGGCTACACCTTC	CASSRDRLTYGYTF
TRBJ2-7	NA	13	TRBV29-1	NA	TGCAGCGTCGGGACAAGGGCCTCCTACGAGCAGTACTTC	CSVGTRASYEQYF
TRBJ2-7	NA	15	TRBV9	TRBD2	TGTGCCAGCAGCGTAGACGCGGGGGGGTCCTACGAGCAGTACTTC	CASSVDAGGSYEQYF
TRBJ1-6	NA	15	TRBV28	TRBD1	TGTGCCAGCAGCCAAGGACAGGGCTATAATTCACCCCTCCACTTT	CASSQGQGYNSPLHF
TRBJ2-2	NA	12	TRBV19	NA	TGTGCCTCGGACAGTAACACCGGGGAGCTGTTTTTT	CASDSNTGELFF
TRBJ1-1	NA	13	TRBV3-1/TRBV3-2	TRBD1	TGTGCCAGCAGCCGGGGGACAGGGGATGAAGCTTTCTTT	CASSRGTGDEAFF
TRBJ2-2	once	14	TRBV13	NA	TGTGCCAGCAGCTTGCGGGCGAACACCGGGGAGCTGTTTTTT	CASSLRANTGELFF
TRBJ2-2	once	14	TRBV11-1	NA	TGTGCCAGCAGCTTATGGGAAAACACCGGGGAGCTGTTTTTT	CASSLWENTGELFF
TRBJ2-7	NA	15	TRBV4-3	NA	TGCGCCAGCAGCCAAGAACTGGTGGGGGGCTACGAGCAGTACTTC	CASSQELVGGYEQYF
TRBJ1-2	once	15	TRBV30	TRBD1	TGTGCCTGGACCCCTCGCGGACAGGGTATGCGGGGCTACACCTTC	CAWTPRGQGMRGYTF
TRBJ2-5	NA	14	TRBV6-2/TRBV6-3	NA	TGTGCCAGCAGCCCGGGACTGACCATTGAGACCCAGTACTTC	CASSPGLTIETQYF
TRBJ2-5	NA	13	TRBV5-1	NA	TGCGCCAGCAGCTTGGAAAGGACACGTCTCCAGTACTTC	CASSLERTRLQYF
TRBJ1-4	NA	18	TRBV7-2	NA	TGTGCCAGCAGCCCGACAGTTGGAGGGCCAGGGAACCATGAAAAACTGTTTTTT	CASSPTVGGPGNHEKLFF
TRBJ2-2	NA	17	TRBV28	TRBD1	TGTGCCAGCAGTCCCGTGAGGACAGGGGGCCTTGCCGGGGAGCTGTTTTTT	CASSPVRTGGLAGELFF
TRBJ1-2	NA	11	TRBV3-1/TRBV3-2	NA	TGTGCCAGCAGCCAAGCGAAAGGCTACACCTTC	CASSQAKGYTF
TRBJ1-4	NA	15	TRBV5-1	NA	TGCGCCAGCAGCCGGGGAGGGAGGTCGGATGAAAAACTGTTTTTT	CASSRGGRSDEKLFF
TRBJ1-1	NA	14	TRBV6-6	NA	TGTGCCAGCAGTTACTCCGTCGGATACACTGAAGCTTTCTTT	CASSYSVGYTEAFF
TRBJ2-5	NA	13	TRBV12-3/TRBV12-4	NA	TGTGCCAGCAGTTCTAGGCCCGTTGAGACCCAGTACTTC	CASSSRPVETQYF
TRBJ2-1	few	13	TRBV6-4	NA	TGTGCCAGCAGTCGGACAGAGACGAATGAGCAGTTCTTC	CASSRTETNEQFF
TRBJ1-2	once	15	TRBV13	NA	TGTGCCAGCAGCTTAGGCGGACAGTTACTCTATGGCTACACCTTC	CASSLGGQLLYGYTF
TRBJ2-7	NA	13	TRBV7-9	NA	TGTGCCAGCAGCTCATCGGCGGGGTACGAGCAGTACTTC	CASSSSAGYEQYF
TRBJ1-6	NA	17	TRBV27	NA	TGTGCCAGCAGTTCCCGACCCTCGCAGGGGTTCGATTCACCCCTCCACTTT	CASSSRPSQGFDSPLHF
TRBJ2-7	NA	17	TRBV7-2	TRBD2	TGTGCCAGCAGCCCGATGCGTGGGACTAGTAAGCCCTACGAGCAGTACTTC	CASSPMRGTSKPYEQYF
TRBJ2-1	NA	12	TRBV28	NA	TGTGCCAGCAGTCTCACTTGGGATGAGCAGTTCTTC	CASSLTWDEQFF
TRBJ2-7	NA	11	TRBV7-9	NA	TGTGCCAGCAGCTTAGAACTCGAGCAGTACTTC	CASSLELEQYF
TRBJ2-5	NA	17	TRBV7-2	TRBD2	TGTGCCAGCAGCTCCGGCCGGACTAGCGGGGGGTGGGAGACCCAGTACTTC	CASSSGRTSGGWETQYF
TRBJ1-5	NA	14	TRBV19	NA	TGTGCCAGTAGTATTGGAGGGTTCAATCAGCCCCAGCATTTT	CASSIGGFNQPQHF
TRBJ2-7	NA	14	TRBV28	NA	TGTGCCAGCAGTTGGGCAGGACCCTCCTACGAGCAGTACTTC	CASSWAGPSYEQYF
TRBJ2-1	NA	15	TRBV30	TRBD1	TGTGCCTGGAGTACCGGGACAGGGGCGAGCAATGAGCAGTTCTTC	CAWSTGTGASNEQFF
TRBJ1-3	NA	15	TRBV6-5	TRBD1	TGTGCCAGCAGTTACTCCCGGACAGGGGCAAACACCATATATTTT	CASSYSRTGANTIYF
TRBJ2-7	once	13	TRBV7-6	TRBD1	TGTGCCAGCAGCTTAGAGGGACAGACCGAGCAGTACTTC	CASSLEGQTEQYF
TRBJ2-1	NA	14	TRBV24-1	TRBD1	TGTGCCACCAGTGACACCGACAGGGACAATGAGCAGTTCTTC	CATSDTDRDNEQFF
TRBJ2-7	NA	15	TRBV5-5	NA	TGTGCCAGCAGCTGGGGGGCTGGGAGGATTTACGAGCAGTACTTC	CASSWGAGRIYEQYF
TRBJ1-4	NA	15	TRBV7-9	NA	TGTGCCAGCAGCGTCCTGGGGGGCGCAGGCGAAAAACTGTTTTTT	CASSVLGGAGEKLFF
TRBJ2-1	NA	13	TRBV28	TRBD2	TGTGCCACGAGACTAGCGGGAGGGAATGAGCAGTTCTTC	CATRLAGGNEQFF
TRBJ2-3	once	16	TRBV27	NA	TGTGCCAGCAGTTTATTAGTGACAGGACCCACAGATACGCAGTATTTT	CASSLLVTGPTDTQYF
TRBJ1-5	NA	15	TRBV2	TRBD1	TGTGCCAGCAGTGAAGGGAGGGGGCGCGTTCAGCCCCAGCATTTT	CASSEGRGRVQPQHF